These 13 T cell receptor beta chains originate from one sample sequenced in a study of cytomegalovirus exposure and HLA in healthy donors. Use of 60 Vbeta and 13 Jbeta primers characterized the PCR. Data came from immunoSEQ multiplex PCR; TCRdb stores just in-frame clones and leaves some out. The sample lists roughly 140,000 clones, roughly 72% seen once, with 2% to 2.5% in the top ten. The sequenced material came from PBMCs. The receptors were sampled from a middle-aged man in good health and CMV-seronegative.

This sequence joins TRBV19 and TRBJ1-1; D is possibly TRBD1 (5 bases). Germline V lookup: CDR1 LNHDA, CDR2 SQIVND (reference sequence). There are 13 residues in the CDR3. V was trimmed by 3 bases and J by 4 bases, leaving 9 bases between them. CDR3 bases: TGTGCCAGTAGTATGGGGCAGGGCACTGAAGCTTTCTTT. This codes for CASSMGQGTEAFF.

This clone came up once. This chain joins TRBV5-1 and TRBJ2-7, with 8 bases lining up with TRBD2. There are 15 residues in the CDR3. Germline V gene lookup returns CDR1 SGHRS and CDR2 YFSETQ. Trimming took 4 bases from V and 3 from J; bases not matched to a gene: 9. The chain's CDR3 is CASSDPRGGLYEQYF. CDR3 DNA sequence: TGCGCCAGCAGCGACCCTCGGGGGGGCCTCTACGAGCAGTACTTC.

CDR3 in amino acids: CASSQDSLAGAEQYF. CDR3 DNA: TGCGCCAGCAGCCAAGATAGCCTAGCGGGAGCCGAGCAGTACTTC. V gene TRBV4-3 combines with J gene TRBJ2-7; TRBD2 aligns across 10 bases. Unmatched junction bases numbered 5, after V lost 0 bases and J lost 6 bases. Germline assignment: CDR1 LGHNA and CDR2 YSLEER. This CDR3 is built from 15 residues.

As concerns this clone: The junction departs from the called germline gene at one end, perhaps through a read error. The chain links TRBV27 to TRBJ1-5; 9 positions agree with TRBD1. Germline V CDR1 and CDR2: MNHEY, SMNVEV (reference sequence). The CDR3 is made up of 14 amino acids. The CDR3 DNA reads TGTGCCAGCGCCGACGGGACAGGGAGCCAGCCCCAGAATTTT. Its protein product is CASADGTGSQPQNF.

The gene calls are TRBV19 and TRBJ2-5, with TRBD1 identical over 8 bases. The J call may be mistaken, given a closer DNA end match to TRBJ2-7. The CDR3 runs to 14 residues. Germline V gives CDR1 LNHDA, CDR2 SQIVND (reference sequence). CDR3 nucleotide sequence: TGTGCCAGTAGTAGGGCAGGGGGCTTCGACGAGCAGTACTTC. Its protein is CASSRAGGFDEQYF.

The V and J genes are TRBV5-1 and TRBJ2-3; 8 positions match TRBD1. The J segment lost 8 bases and the V segment lost 3 bases, leaving 11 bases of the junction unmatched. This CDR3 spans 15 amino acids. Germline lookup yields CDR1 SGHRS and CDR2 YFSETQ. The CDR3 bases are TGCGCCAGCAGCTATGGACAGGGCCGGGGGAGTACGCAGTATTTT. Protein: CASSYGQGRGSTQYF.

This clone was seen a single time. The V gene is TRBV6-5, the J gene TRBJ2-7; 13 nucleotides align to TRBD2. After removal of 3 bases from V and 5 bases from J, the junction contained 7 bases not matched to a gene. The germline V gene encodes CDR1 MNHEY and CDR2 SVGAGI. The CDR3 has 16 residues. The CDR3 region is CASSYGLAGAKNEQYF. In nucleotides, the CDR3 is TGTGCCAGCAGTTATGGACTAGCGGGAGCGAAAAACGAGCAGTACTTC.

The V and J genes are TRBV5-1 and TRBJ2-1; TRBD2 might be the D (6 bases). This CDR3 has 17 amino acids. Trimming took 4 bases from V and 0 from J, leaving 17 bases between them. Germline CDR1 SGHRS, CDR2 YFSETQ. Here the CDR3 reads CASSHHRGYSSYNEQFF. CDR3 bases: TGCGCCAGCAGCCATCACCGGGGGTATAGCTCCTACAATGAGCAGTTCTTC.

In its sample, this clone was seen a few times. The gene calls are TRBV7-9 and TRBJ1-2, with 8 bases that match TRBD1. CDR3 length: 13 amino acids. Trimming took 3 bases from V and 5 from J; bases not matched to a gene: 2. CDR1 is SEHNR and CDR2 is FQNEAQ in the germline V gene (reference sequence). The DNA of the CDR3 is TGTGCCAGCAGCTTTGGACAGGGATATGGCTACACCTTC. It is translated as CASSFGQGYGYTF.

This clone has just a few counts. The same CDR3 arises from other DNA sequences in this sample as well. This chain connects TRBV5-1 to TRBJ2-7, with TRBD1 matching 7 bases. This CDR3 has 13 amino acids. The V and J ends lost 0 bases and 5 bases, in that order; junction bases with no gene match: 2. Looked up from germline, CDR1 is SGHRS and CDR2 is YFSETQ. The CDR3 sequence: CASSLGQGDEQYF. CDR3 DNA sequence: TGCGCCAGCAGCTTGGGTCAGGGGGACGAGCAGTACTTC.

This rearrangement joins TRBV28 to TRBJ1-2; 8 positions agree with TRBD1. CDR1 and CDR2 (germline): MDHEN, SYDVKM. CDR3 length: 13 residues. The J segment lost 7 bases and the V segment lost 6 bases, leaving 7 bases of the junction unmatched. CDR3: CASRLDRDLGYTF. Written as DNA, the CDR3 is TGTGCCAGCAGGTTGGACAGGGATCTTGGCTACACCTTC.

The chain recombines TRBV7-2 with TRBJ1-5, with D maybe TRBD1 (5 bases). Germline V CDR1 and CDR2: SGHTA, FQGNSA. The CDR3 runs to 13 residues. V lost 5 bases, J lost 6 bases, and 11 bases lay in between. CDR3: CASSVNRGQPQHF. In DNA, the CDR3 is TGTGCCAGCAGCGTAAATAGGGGTCAGCCCCAGCATTTT.

This chain connects TRBV5-4 to TRBJ2-7, with D possibly TRBD2 on 6 matching bases. The CDR3 runs 16 residues. Germline CDR1 and CDR2: SGHNT and YYREEE (reference sequence). V was clipped by 4 bases and J by 4 bases, with 21 bases between them. The chain's CDR3 is CASSPGGAGWGYEQYF. CDR3 DNA sequence: TGTGCCAGCAGCCCCGGAGGGGCAGGCTGGGGGTACGAGCAGTACTTC.